Each of the 28 T cell receptor beta chains below was sequenced from the same sample in a study of persistence of HIV-infected CD4 T cells. No cognate antigen is known for these TCRs. This nonspecific control used anti-CD3/anti-CD28 bead stimulation of CD4+ T cells. Sorting of responding CD4+ T cells relied on upregulated CD40 ligand together with CD69. Sequencing used immunoSEQ version 4 in survey mode. The method was immunoSEQ multiplex PCR; TCRdb's version includes in-frame clones alone and lacks a portion of them. The profile shows approximately 46,000 clones, approximately 90% of them singletons. The sequencing used CD4+ T cells sorted from PBMCs after approximately 20-hour stimulation, collected from a patient who received antiretroviral therapy. These receptors were taken from an adult woman with HIV who was CMV-seropositive.

The chain carries TRBV9 and TRBJ1-1, with a weak D call TRBD1 (6 bases). Looked up from germline, CDR1 is SGDLS and CDR2 is YYNGEE. This CDR3 contains 16 residues. V dropped 4 bases and J dropped 1 base, with 17 bases sitting between them. CDR3 sequence reads: CASSKSGGQGNTEAFF. The CDR3, as DNA: TGTGCCAGCAGCAAGAGCGGGGGACAAGGGAACACTGAAGCTTTCTTT. Variable domain in full (rest from reference TRBV9 and TRBJ1-1): DSGVTQTPKHLITATGQRVTLRCSPRSGDLSVYWYQQSLDQGLQFLIQYYNGEERAKGNILERFSAQQFPDLHSELNLSSLELGDSALYFCASSKSGGQGNTEAFFGQGTRLTVV.

The CDR3 loop reads CASSLNTVSAVRAFF. For the CDR3, the DNA is TGTGCCAGCAGCTTAAATACAGTGAGCGCCGTCCGGGCTTTCTTT. The chain is built from TRBV7-2 and TRBJ1-1; D remains ambiguous. Trimming removed 2 bases from V and 11 bases from J, with 21 bases in between. CDR3 length: 15 amino acids. Germline CDR1 is SGHTA and CDR2 is FQGNSA.

The rearrangement uses TRBV30 and TRBJ1-1; the match to TRBD1 covers 8 bases. J was trimmed by 0 bases and V by 0 bases; bases with no gene match: 0. The CDR3 runs 14 residues. Looked up from germline, CDR1 is GTSNPN and CDR2 is SVGIG (reference sequence). CDR3 bases: TGTGCCTGGAGTGTACAGGGGGTGAACACTGAAGCTTTCTTT. It specifies CAWSVQGVNTEAFF.

CDR3 nucleotide sequence: TGTGCCAGCAGTGAGGGGAGCTATGGCTACACCTTC. Translating gives CASSEGSYGYTF. V gene TRBV6-6 combines with J gene TRBJ1-2; D is possibly TRBD1 (5 bases). CDR3 length: 12 amino acids. Germline assignment: CDR1 MNHNY and CDR2 SVGAGI (reference sequence). Trimming left V 5 bases short and J 4 bases short, with 8 bases between.

This chain uses TRBV2 with TRBJ1-2; D uncertain. Per the germline V gene, CDR1 is SNHLY and CDR2 is FYNNEI. The length of the CDR3 is 12 residues. V shed 1 base and J shed 4 bases, with 4 bases lying between them. The CDR3: CASSEGPYGYTF. As DNA, the CDR3 is TGTGCCAGCAGTGAAGGTCCCTATGGCTACACCTTC.

The rearrangement joins TRBV6-1 to TRBJ1-2; 8 bases fit TRBD1. CDR3 size: 19 residues. Germline loops: CDR1 MNHNS, CDR2 SASEGT. J lost 0 bases, V lost 2 bases, and 14 bases had no gene match. CDR3 DNA: TGTGCCAGCAGTGAACGGGCTGGGCAGGGGGCTAGGTCTAACTATGGCTACACCTTC. Protein: CASSERAGQGARSNYGYTF.

The chain combines TRBV14 with TRBJ1-4; no definite D call. The CDR3 contains 15 residues. Germline CDR1 is SGHDN and CDR2 is FVKESK. Between the trimmed V and J ends, which lost 4 bases and 3 bases, there was a span of 12 bases. In DNA, the CDR3 is TGTGCCAGCAGCCCTTCGGGTGGATCTAATGAAAAACTGTTTTTT. It is translated as CASSPSGGSNEKLFF. Full variable domain (outside the CDR3, taken from reference TRBV14 and TRBJ1-4): EAGVTQFPSHSVIEKGQTVTLRCDPISGHDNLYWYRRVMGKEIKFLLHFVKESKQDESGMPNNRFLAERTGGTYSTLKVQPAELEDSGVYFCASSPSGGSNEKLFFGSGTQLSVL.

The rearrangement uses TRBV3-1 (or the pseudogene TRBV3-2) and TRBJ2-3; 8 bases map to TRBD2. V shed 0 bases, J shed 11 bases, and the junction held 13 bases outside the gene matches. Germline V lookup: CDR1 LGHDT, CDR2 YNNKEL (reference sequence). This CDR3 comprises 16 residues. The CDR3 DNA is TGTGCCAGCAGCCAAGATGAGCCCGACGGGGGGGGCAAGCAGTATTTT. Protein product: CASSQDEPDGGGKQYF.

V and J are TRBV6-6 and TRBJ2-7; perhaps TRBD1 as D (6 bases). V was trimmed by 8 bases and J by 6 bases, leaving 20 bases between them. CDR3 length: 14 amino acids. CDR1 is MNHNY and CDR2 is SVGAGI in the germline V gene (reference sequence). CDR3: CASAPRQGQSEQYF. CDR3 sequence (DNA): TGTGCCAGCGCCCCCCGCCAGGGGCAGAGCGAGCAGTACTTC.

V usage is TRBV11-2 and J usage is TRBJ1-3, with TRBD1 matching over 7 bases. The CDR3 spans 17 residues. Germline CDR1 is SGHAT and CDR2 is FQNNGV. V lost 1 base to trimming and J lost 2 bases; unmatched junction nucleotides: 8. CDR3 DNA sequence: TGTGCCAGCAGCTTAGGTCCAGGGGGATCGACTGGAAACACCATATATTTT. Encoded protein: CASSLGPGGSTGNTIYF. The full variable domain, with the rest looked up from reference TRBV11-2 and TRBJ1-3, is EAGVAQSPRYKIIEKRQSVAFWCNPISGHATLYWYQQILGQGPKLLIQFQNNGVVDDSQLPKDRFSAERLKGVDSTLKIQPAKLEDSAVYLCASSLGPGGSTGNTIYFGEGSWLTVV.

J is TRBJ1-5 and V is TRBV30, with a tentative D call TRBD1 (5 bases). Per the germline V gene, CDR1 is GTSNPN and CDR2 is SVGIG (reference sequence). The CDR3 totals 13 residues. Deletions cut 0 bases from V and 6 bases from J, with 9 bases between. The CDR3 loop reads CAWSVRGGQPQHF. CDR3 coding DNA: TGTGCCTGGAGTGTCCGGGGGGGTCAGCCCCAGCATTTT.

The chain carries TRBV4-1 and TRBJ1-2; 9 bases agree with TRBD1. CDR3 size: 16 residues. CDR1 is MGHRA and CDR2 is YSYEKL in the germline V gene. The V gene end was trimmed by 4 bases and the J gene end by 1 base; junction bases not matched to a gene: 7. This CDR3 is CASSPRDRVVNYGYTF. In DNA, the CDR3 is TGCGCCAGCAGCCCTCGGGACAGGGTCGTTAACTATGGCTACACCTTC.

The chain couples TRBV28 to TRBJ1-1, with D maybe TRBD1 (6 bases). The CDR3 runs 12 residues. Looked up from germline, CDR1 is MDHEN and CDR2 is SYDVKM. V was shortened by 5 bases and J by 5 bases, with 9 bases between the two germline ends. CDR3 in DNA: TGTGCCAGCAGTACCGACAGGACTGAAGCTTTCTTT. This gives the protein CASSTDRTEAFF.

The rearrangement uses TRBV5-4 and TRBJ2-1; no clear D. The V end was cut by 3 bases, the J end by 16 bases, with 20 bases between. CDR3 size: 13 residues. Germline CDR1 SGHNT, CDR2 YYREEE (reference sequence). CDR3 in amino acids: CASSSKDRELPFF. The CDR3 DNA sequence: TGTGCCAGCAGCTCCAAGGACCGCGAATTACCCTTCTTC. The full variable domain, in which reference TRBV5-4 and TRBJ2-1 provide the parts outside the CDR3, is ETGVTQSPTHLIKTRGQQVTLRCSSQSGHNTVSWYQQALGQGPQFIFQYYREEENGRGNFPPRFSGLQFPNYSSELNVNALELDDSALYLCASSSKDRELPFFGPGTRLTVL.

This clone was detected only once. As DNA, the CDR3 is TGTGCCACCAGTGGACTAGCGGGGGGTTCCTACAATGAGCAGTTCTTC. Translation gives CATSGLAGGSYNEQFF. The chain uses TRBV24-1 and TRBJ2-1; 13 nucleotides align to TRBD2. The CDR3 runs 16 residues. With 5 bases clipped from V and 1 base from J, the junction kept 1 base outside the gene matches. Germline lookup yields CDR1 KGHDR and CDR2 SFDVKD.

This chain uses TRBV19 with TRBJ2-2, with 11 bases lining up with TRBD1. J gave up 5 bases and V 4 bases, and 3 bases lay outside the gene matches. This CDR3 is 15 amino acids long. Germline CDR1 reads LNHDA; CDR2 reads SQIVND (reference sequence). Here the CDR3 DNA reads TGTGCCAGTAGTAGGGACAGGGGGAGGACCGGGGAGCTGTTTTTT. Translated: CASSRDRGRTGELFF.

The rearrangement links TRBV5-1 to TRBJ2-5; TRBD1 matches 8 bases. The CDR3 spans 14 residues. Germline V CDR1 and CDR2: SGHRS, YFSETQ. J gave up 1 base and V 6 bases, and 5 bases lay outside the gene matches. CDR3 nucleotides: TGCGCCAGCACCGAGGGACAGGTCCAAGAGACCCAGTACTTC. Residues: CASTEGQVQETQYF.

The chain uses TRBV5-6 and TRBJ2-7; D is perhaps TRBD1 (6 bases). V shed 0 bases and J shed 3 bases, with 10 bases lying between them. Germline CDR1 is SGHDT and CDR2 is YYEEEE. CDR3 length: 14 residues. CDR3 protein: CASSLVGAGYEQYF. Written as DNA, the CDR3 is TGTGCCAGCAGCTTGGTGGGGGCGGGCTACGAGCAGTACTTC.

The rearrangement links TRBV11-1 to TRBJ2-7; possible D gene TRBD2, 5 bases. Germline V CDR1 and CDR2: SGHAT, FQDESV (reference sequence). This CDR3 is 12 amino acids long. The V gene lost 5 bases and the J gene lost 7 bases, with 12 bases spanning the gap. The CDR3 loop is CASSRGFWEQYF. CDR3 nucleotides: TGTGCCAGCAGCCGGGGATTCTGGGAGCAGTACTTC.

The chain is built from TRBV5-1 and TRBJ1-3, with TRBD1 identical over 11 bases. Germline V gives CDR1 SGHRS, CDR2 YFSETQ. The CDR3 is 19 amino acids. The ends lost 2 bases at V and 0 bases at J; junction bases unmatched: 10. The chain's CDR3 is CASSLGTGGALSSGNTIYF. The DNA for the CDR3 is TGCGCCAGCAGCTTAGGGACAGGGGGGGCATTGAGCTCTGGAAACACCATATATTTT.

The chain uses TRBV3-1 (or the pseudogene TRBV3-2) and TRBJ1-3; D gene uncertain. V was clipped by 3 bases and J by 2 bases, with 2 bases between them. The CDR3 is 12 amino acids. CDR1 and CDR2 (germline): LGHDT, YNNKEL (reference sequence). The CDR3 nucleotides are TGTGCCAGCAGCCATCCTGGAAACACCATATATTTT. It specifies CASSHPGNTIYF.

This clone appeared once. The chain carries TRBV6-2 or TRBV6-3 and TRBJ1-2; a possible D gene is TRBD1 (6 bases). The germline V gene has CDR1 MNHEY and CDR2 SVGEGT. There are 12 residues in the CDR3. Trimming took 5 bases from V and 8 from J, leaving 12 bases between them. The CDR3 bases are TGTGCCAGCAGTCTACAGGGTCGGGGCTACACCTTC. Protein product: CASSLQGRGYTF.

V is TRBV19 and J is TRBJ1-5; tentatively, D is TRBD1 (5 bases). Germline V lookup: CDR1 LNHDA, CDR2 SQIVND (reference sequence). V lost 5 bases and J 1 base, leaving 12 bases between the germline ends. The CDR3 is 15 amino acids. CDR3 coding DNA: TGTGCCAGTAGTGGGGGGGGAGGGAGCAATCAGCCCCAGCATTTT. This gives the protein CASSGGGGSNQPQHF.

The V and J genes are TRBV12-5 and TRBJ2-1; no definite D call. Trimming pared 0 bases from V and 0 bases from J, leaving 15 bases between. The germline V gene has CDR1 LGHNT and CDR2 FRNRAP. The CDR3 is made up of 18 amino acids. CDR3 sequence: CASGLVSGNFGSYNEQFF. The CDR3, as DNA: TGTGCTAGTGGTTTGGTTTCGGGCAATTTTGGCTCCTACAATGAGCAGTTCTTC.

This clone was found a few times. V usage is TRBV19 and J usage is TRBJ2-1; TRBD2 is a possible D gene (5 bases). The CDR3 totals 16 residues. Germline values: CDR1 LNHDA, CDR2 SQIVND (reference sequence). Deletions cut 3 bases from V and 0 bases from J, with 12 bases between. The CDR3 region has the DNA TGTGCCAGTAGTATTGAGGGATCCAGCTCCTACAATGAGCAGTTCTTC. It yields the protein CASSIEGSSSYNEQFF.

V and J are TRBV6-2 or TRBV6-3 and TRBJ2-5; D may be TRBD2 (6 bases). Between the trimmed V and J ends, which lost 5 bases and 1 base, there was a span of 11 bases. Germline-derived CDR1 and CDR2 are MNHEY and SVGEGT. This CDR3 is 14 amino acids long. The CDR3 DNA follows: TGTGCCAGCAGTAACGGGGGAATCCAAGAGACCCAGTACTTC. This sequence encodes CASSNGGIQETQYF.

V usage is TRBV2 and J usage is TRBJ1-3; 7 bases are a match to TRBD1. The CDR3 spans 13 residues. The germline V gene encodes CDR1 SNHLY and CDR2 FYNNEI. The junction had 2 bases not matched to a gene; V was cut back by 6 bases and J by 3 bases. The CDR3 DNA is TGTGCCAGCAGCCGGGACAGTGGAAACACCATATATTTT. Its translation is CASSRDSGNTIYF.

The V call is TRBV19, the J call TRBJ1-3, with no clear D. Germline CDR1 reads LNHDA; CDR2 reads SQIVND (reference sequence). Deletions cut 8 bases from V and 0 bases from J, with 8 bases between. The CDR3 covers 13 residues. This CDR3 is CASGPTSGNTIYF. The CDR3 nucleotides are TGTGCCAGTGGACCGACCTCTGGAAACACCATATATTTT. Variable domain in full (rest from reference TRBV19 and TRBJ1-3): DGGITQSPKYLFRKEGQNVTLSCEQNLNHDAMYWYRQDPGQGLRLIYYSQIVNDFQKGDIAEGYSVSREKKESFPLTVTSAQKNPTAFYLCASGPTSGNTIYFGEGSWLTVV.